This is a list of T cell receptor beta chains from one sample in a study of blood T cell repertoires in COVID-19. The assay was immunoSEQ multiplex PCR, and TCRdb's table has in-frame clones only and misses some. The sample comprises about 240,000 clones, about four fifths of which are singletons, and around 3.3% rests with the top ten. Sequencing used PBMCs or T cells enriched from blood (not recorded which). The receptor set was obtained from a woman aged 40 to 55 who had been exposed to COVID-19. The CDR3 runs from the conserved cysteine through the conserved F or W. A D gene is named only where the DNA matches it firmly. Not all rows give a size; the values are once, few, many and, for expanded clones, a class.

cdr3_length	d_call	clone_size	v_call	j_call	cdr3_aa	cdr3_nt
15	TRBD1	-	TRBV7-2	TRBJ2-5	CASTQPGTGGETQYF	TGTGCCAGCACCCAGCCCGGGACAGGGGGAGAGACCCAGTACTTC
15	-	-	TRBV2	TRBJ1-1	CASSETWGPNTEAFF	TGTGCCAGCAGTGAAACGTGGGGGCCCAACACTGAAGCTTTCTTT
18	TRBD2	-	TRBV5-4	TRBJ2-3	CASSSGMTSGVYTDTQYF	TGTGCCAGCAGCTCTGGCATGACTAGCGGGGTCTACACAGATACGCAGTATTTT
15	-	-	TRBV21-1	TRBJ2-7	CASNPGTGGHYEQYF	TGTGCCAGCAACCCCGGGACAGGGGGCCACTACGAGCAGTACTTC
10	-	-	TRBV27	TRBJ1-2	CASRGRGYTF	TGTGCCAGCAGGGGCAGGGGCTACACCTTC
17	TRBD2	-	TRBV4-1	TRBJ2-1	CASSQGLLAGNYNEQFF	TGCGCCAGCAGCCAAGGCTTGCTAGCGGGGAACTACAATGAGCAGTTCTTC
14	TRBD1	-	TRBV18	TRBJ2-1	CASSGTTGVREQFF	TGTGCCAGCTCAGGAACCACAGGGGTTCGCGAGCAGTTCTTC
12	-	-	TRBV12-3/TRBV12-4	TRBJ1-1	CASSFSDTEAFF	TGTGCCAGCAGTTTCTCGGACACTGAAGCTTTCTTT
13	-	few	TRBV10-3	TRBJ2-7	CAPPALQVDEQYF	TGTGCCCCCCCAGCACTTCAGGTGGACGAGCAGTACTTC
13	-	-	TRBV6-5	TRBJ2-7	CASSPGNPYEQYF	TGTGCCAGCAGCCCGGGGAACCCCTACGAGCAGTACTTC
17	TRBD1	once	TRBV19	TRBJ1-2	CASRDSVGGAGLGGYTF	TGTGCCAGCCGGGACTCGGTAGGGGGCGCAGGGCTGGGGGGCTACACCTTC
14	TRBD2	-	TRBV7-7	TRBJ2-1	CASSFAGGHNEQFF	TGTGCCAGCAGCTTTGCGGGGGGCCATAATGAGCAGTTCTTC
15	-	-	TRBV5-4	TRBJ2-3	CASSLDFQSTDTQYF	TGTGCCAGCAGCTTAGACTTCCAAAGCACAGATACGCAGTATTTT
17	TRBD1	-	TRBV6-2/TRBV6-3	TRBJ1-5	CASSYGAGTGSKKPQHF	TGTGCCAGCAGTTACGGCGCCGGGACAGGGAGCAAGAAGCCCCAGCATTTT
14	-	few	TRBV5-1	TRBJ1-5	CASSLSPLDQPQHF	TGCGCCAGCAGCTTGTCGCCCTTAGATCAGCCCCAGCATTTT
15	-	many	TRBV7-9	TRBJ2-2	CASSLNVGGTGELFF	TGTGCCAGCAGCTTAAATGTAGGGGGCACCGGGGAGCTGTTTTTT
17	TRBD1	once	TRBV19	TRBJ1-4	CASSIDRTGGAHEKLFF	TGTGCCAGTAGTATAGACAGGACAGGGGGCGCCCATGAAAAACTGTTTTTT
16	TRBD1	-	TRBV6-1	TRBJ1-5	CASSVRDRERNQPQHF	TGTGCCAGCAGTGTACGAGACAGGGAACGGAATCAGCCCCAGCATTTT
12	-	few	TRBV15	TRBJ1-2	CATSGGAVGYTF	TGTGCCACCAGTGGGGGGGCGGTTGGCTACACCTTC
16	-	-	TRBV7-2	TRBJ2-3	CASSLSPAAATDTQYF	TGTGCCAGCAGCTTAAGTCCAGCGGCGGCCACAGATACGCAGTATTTT
16	TRBD2	-	TRBV5-8	TRBJ2-2	CASSLALAGGRGELFF	TGTGCCAGCAGCTTGGCCCTAGCGGGGGGACGCGGGGAGCTGTTTTTT
19	TRBD1	-	TRBV28	TRBJ1-6	CASRSSGTGGGSYNSPLHF	TGTGCCAGCAGATCATCCGGGACAGGGGGAGGGTCCTATAATTCACCCCTCCACTTT
14	-	-	TRBV10-3	TRBJ2-7	CAISGKEAKYEQYF	TGTGCCATCAGTGGTAAGGAGGCAAAGTACGAGCAGTACTTC
15	TRBD1	-	TRBV5-1	TRBJ2-7	CASSTPGQGYHEQYF	TGCGCCAGCAGTACACCGGGACAGGGGTACCACGAGCAGTACTTC
16	-	-	TRBV5-1	TRBJ1-6	CASSFGGGRLNSPLHF	TGCGCCAGCAGCTTCGGGGGCGGGAGACTTAATTCACCCCTCCACTTT
14	-	-	TRBV11-3	TRBJ1-1	CASSGGAEGTEAFF	TGTGCCAGCAGCGGGGGGGCGGAGGGCACTGAAGCTTTCTTT
13	TRBD2	-	TRBV11-2	TRBJ2-2	CASSSGGTGELFF	TGTGCCAGCAGTTCGGGGGGGACCGGGGAGCTGTTTTTT
14	-	-	TRBV5-4	TRBJ1-2	CASSPPGGDYGYTF	TGTGCCAGCAGCCCCCCGGGGGGGGACTATGGCTACACCTTC
15	TRBD1	once	TRBV7-9	TRBJ1-2	CASSPTGAANYGYTF	TGTGCCAGCAGCCCGACAGGGGCAGCTAACTATGGCTACACCTTC
15	TRBD1	-	TRBV6-5	TRBJ1-5	CASSWDRALNQPQHF	TGTGCCAGCAGCTGGGACAGGGCCCTCAATCAGCCCCAGCATTTT
18	-	-	TRBV7-2	TRBJ1-2	CASSLRPPTVGVNYGYTF	TGTGCCAGCAGCCTCCGACCCCCCACGGTAGGGGTAAACTATGGCTACACCTTC
12	TRBD1	-	TRBV29-1	TRBJ1-4	CSATGHDEKLFF	TGCAGCGCGACAGGGCATGATGAAAAACTGTTTTTT
14	-	few	TRBV11-2	TRBJ1-1	CASSPTGKNTEAFF	TGTGCCAGCAGCCCGACGGGAAAAAACACTGAAGCTTTCTTT
14	TRBD1	-	TRBV7-9	TRBJ1-5	CASSPGQVPQPQHF	TGTGCCAGCAGCCCCGGACAGGTCCCGCAGCCCCAGCATTTT
16	-	once	TRBV7-3	TRBJ2-6	CASSQDSASGANVLTF	TGTGCCAGCAGCCAAGACAGTGCCTCTGGGGCCAACGTCCTGACTTTC
13	-	-	TRBV19	TRBJ2-3	CASSIGWEDTQYF	TGTGCCAGTAGTATAGGATGGGAGGATACGCAGTATTTT
15	TRBD1	-	TRBV7-9	TRBJ1-4	CASSPSGTGVEKLFF	TGTGCCAGCAGCCCTTCTGGGACAGGGGTTGAAAAACTGTTTTTT
14	TRBD2	-	TRBV9	TRBJ2-5	CASGPSGGQETQYF	TGTGCCAGCGGACCTAGCGGGGGGCAAGAGACCCAGTACTTC
13	-	-	TRBV12-3/TRBV12-4	TRBJ1-1	CASSLTSGTEAFF	TGTGCCAGCAGTTTAACTTCAGGGACTGAAGCTTTCTTT
17	-	-	TRBV19	TRBJ1-1	CASSTPSGGRGGTEAFF	TGTGCCAGTAGCACCCCCAGCGGGGGGCGCGGGGGCACTGAAGCTTTCTTT
14	-	-	TRBV3-1/TRBV3-2	TRBJ1-1	CASSRHYGDTEAFF	TGTGCCAGCAGCAGACATTACGGGGACACTGAAGCTTTCTTT
14	-	-	TRBV11-2	TRBJ2-3	CASSPGHLSDTQYF	TGTGCCAGCAGCCCGGGACATTTATCAGATACGCAGTATTTT
15	-	-	TRBV28	TRBJ2-7	CASSFTRRSSYEQYF	TGTGCCAGCAGTTTTACTAGAAGGAGCTCCTACGAGCAGTACTTC
13	TRBD1	-	TRBV6-6	TRBJ1-2	CASRQRTGNGYTF	TGTGCCAGCAGACAAAGGACAGGGAATGGCTACACCTTC
15	TRBD1	-	TRBV5-5	TRBJ1-2	CASSPDGTGLDGYTF	TGTGCCAGCAGCCCGGATGGGACAGGGCTGGATGGCTACACCTTC
15	TRBD2	-	TRBV19	TRBJ2-7	CASSIPGGKGYEQYF	TGTGCCAGTAGTATACCGGGGGGGAAAGGCTACGAGCAGTACTTC
16	-	-	TRBV2	TRBJ2-1	CASSPYPTSPDNEQFF	TGTGCCAGCAGTCCATACCCTACTAGCCCCGACAATGAGCAGTTCTTC
15	TRBD1	-	TRBV3-1/TRBV3-2	TRBJ2-5	CASSPGQGTQETQYF	TGTGCCAGCAGCCCCGGACAGGGGACACAAGAGACCCAGTACTTC
15	-	-	TRBV19	TRBJ1-2	CASSLDRTKNYGYTF	TGTGCCAGTAGTCTTGACAGGACAAAGAACTATGGCTACACCTTC
14	-	-	TRBV2	TRBJ1-5	CASSEARGLQPQHF	TGTGCCAGCAGTGAAGCGCGGGGATTGCAGCCCCAGCATTTT
14	TRBD1	-	TRBV6-5	TRBJ1-1	CASRPDRRGTEAFF	TGTGCCAGCAGACCGGACAGGAGGGGCACTGAAGCTTTCTTT
16	TRBD1	-	TRBV24-1	TRBJ1-2	CATSDFRQGGGYGYTF	TGTGCCACCAGTGATTTCCGCCAGGGGGGCGGCTATGGCTACACCTTC
15	-	-	TRBV7-8	TRBJ2-3	CASSLGHSSTDTQYF	TGTGCCAGCAGCTTAGGGCATTCTAGCACAGATACGCAGTATTTT
16	TRBD1	-	TRBV19	TRBJ1-5	CASSIDGDRGGQPQHF	TGTGCCAGTAGTATAGACGGAGACAGGGGTGGCCAGCCCCAGCATTTT
13	-	-	TRBV5-4	TRBJ1-4	CASSWGEEEKLFF	TGTGCCAGCAGCTGGGGGGAGGAGGAAAAACTGTTTTTT